A single T cell receptor beta chain is shown here with its context. The data belong to a study of T cell repertoires in cytomegalovirus infection. Study as a whole: Indications of both CMV infection and matching HLA type were provided by public TCR beta signatures.

TCRdb passed the reads through MiXCR, listing each CDR3 protein once. The table has a few hundred thousand distinct CDR3 sequences, 26% seen once. The CDR3 is 16 amino acids. Trimming cost V 6 bases and J 1 base; bases outside gene matches: 9. Specimen: PBMCs. This sequence joins TRBV12-3 or TRBV12-4 and TRBJ1-2; TRBD1 aligns across 9 bases. This sequence originates from a human donor in good health (CMV status not recorded). Some clones in this sample may be carry-over from other donors' samples. The CDR3 coding sequence is TGTGCCAGCAGATATACCGGGACAGGGTATAACTATGGCTACACCTTC. This sequence encodes CASRYTGTGYNYGYTF.